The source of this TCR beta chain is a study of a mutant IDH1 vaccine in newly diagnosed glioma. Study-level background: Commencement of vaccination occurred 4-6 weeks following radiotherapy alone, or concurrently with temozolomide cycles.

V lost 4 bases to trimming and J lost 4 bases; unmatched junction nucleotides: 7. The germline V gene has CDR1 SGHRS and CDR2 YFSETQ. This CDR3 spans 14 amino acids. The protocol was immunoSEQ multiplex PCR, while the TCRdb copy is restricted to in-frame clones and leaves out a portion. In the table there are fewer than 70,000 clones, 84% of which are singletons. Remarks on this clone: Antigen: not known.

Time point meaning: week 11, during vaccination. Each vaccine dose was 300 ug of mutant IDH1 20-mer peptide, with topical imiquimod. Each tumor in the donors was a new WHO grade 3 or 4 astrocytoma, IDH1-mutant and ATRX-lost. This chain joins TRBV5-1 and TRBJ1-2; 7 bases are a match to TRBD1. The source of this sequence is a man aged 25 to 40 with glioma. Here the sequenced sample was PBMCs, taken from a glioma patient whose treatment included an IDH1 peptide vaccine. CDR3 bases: TGCGCCAGCAGCCCCCGGGACAGAAGCTATGGCTACACCTTC. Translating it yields CASSPRDRSYGYTF. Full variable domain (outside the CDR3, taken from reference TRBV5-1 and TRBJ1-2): KAGVTQTPRYLIKTRGQQVTLSCSPISGHRSVSWYQQTPGQGLQFLFEYFSETQRNKGNFPGRFSGRQFSNSRSEMNVSTLELGDSALYLCASSPRDRSYGYTFGSGTRLTVV.